The sequence of this T cell receptor (beta chain) was determined in a study of blood T cell repertoires in COVID-19. On the study more broadly: Specimens from acute and convalescent COVID-19 originated in the United States, Italy and Spain. The cDNA or gDNA used as material had been derived from T cells, B-cell-depleted T cells, or PBMCs.

Germline V gene lookup returns CDR1 SGHAT and CDR2 FQNNGV. The CDR3 totals 14 residues. Trimming removed 3 bases from V and 4 bases from J, with 10 bases in between. Generated by immunoSEQ multiplex PCR, the TCRdb table keeps only in-frame clones and is missing some. The table shows about 280,000 clones, with roughly 90% occurring only once. In this sample, this clone turned up once. Sequenced: PBMCs or T cells enriched from blood (not recorded which). This chain connects TRBV11-2 to TRBJ1-3; D may be TRBD1 (6 bases). This sequence was found in a woman aged 18-29 years with acute COVID-19. The CDR3 sequence: CASSLGAIGNTIYF. CDR3 nucleotide sequence: TGTGCCAGCAGCTTGGGGGCTATAGGAAACACCATATATTTT.